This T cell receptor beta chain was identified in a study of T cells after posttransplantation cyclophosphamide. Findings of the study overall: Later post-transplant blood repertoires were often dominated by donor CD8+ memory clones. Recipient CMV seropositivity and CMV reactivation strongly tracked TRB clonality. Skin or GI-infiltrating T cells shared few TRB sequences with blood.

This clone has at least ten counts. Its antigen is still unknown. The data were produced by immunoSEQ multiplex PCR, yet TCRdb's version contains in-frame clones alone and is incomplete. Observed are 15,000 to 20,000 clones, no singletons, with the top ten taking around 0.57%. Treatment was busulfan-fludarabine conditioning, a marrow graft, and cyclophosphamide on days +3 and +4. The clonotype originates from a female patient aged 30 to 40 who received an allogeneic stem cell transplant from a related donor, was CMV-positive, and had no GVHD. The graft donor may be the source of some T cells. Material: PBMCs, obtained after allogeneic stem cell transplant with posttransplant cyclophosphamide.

CDR3 sequence: CASSVDGVQGEPQHF. The CDR3, as DNA: TGTGCCAGCAGTGTAGACGGCGTCCAGGGGGAGCCCCAGCATTTT. This sequence joins TRBV28 and TRBJ1-5; TRBD1 matches 7 bases. Germline loops: CDR1 MDHEN, CDR2 SYDVKM. CDR3 length: 15 amino acids. J lost 8 bases, V lost 5 bases, and 12 bases had no gene match.